This T cell receptor (beta chain) was sequenced for a study of regulatory T cells in long-lasting Graves disease. This clonotype has at least ten counts. Time point given: newly diagnosed GD, antithyroid drugs for less than 3 months. There was RNA extracted from PBMCs, and the TCR library was made from it. Trimming left V 7 bases short and J 0 bases short, with 10 bases between. CDR3 length equals 13 residues. CDR1 and CDR2 (germline): SGHAT, FQNNGV. HTBI primers from iRepertoire and Arm-PCR of CDR3 regions yielded the TCR beta libraries. TCRdb re-derived calls from the multiplex PCR reads in MiXCR, one entry per CDR3 protein. The table records fewer than 550,000 distinct CDR3 sequences, 15% to 20% of them present only once. The same specimen was also included in a second study, on T cells in Graves' hyperthyroidism and ophthalmopathy.

The input for sequencing was peripheral blood mononuclear cells (PBMCs), taken at new diagnosis, from a patient treated with antithyroid drugs. The genes are TRBV11-2 and TRBJ2-7; D gene unclear. This TCR derives from a woman between 40 and 65 years old with Graves disease. The CDR3 DNA sequence: TGTGCCAGCACCGTTTTAAGCTCCTACGAGCAGTACTTC. It specifies CASTVLSSYEQYF.